This TCR beta chain was sequenced in a study of T cells in Graves' hyperthyroidism and ophthalmopathy. Turning to the study itself: Blood from the periphery was taken at initial diagnosis, before any treatment. Study-level points and caveats: It was a median around 6 months before onset that the model predicted ophthalmopathy. In the blood, most expanded thyroid clonotypes above 0.001 appeared as well.

Newly diagnosed patients aged 18 to 65 had hyperthyroidism of under 2 months' duration. The source material, RNA transcripts, was used to amplify TCR beta CDR3 regions. When the TCR CDR3 underwent first-round RT-PCR, the HTBI primer set was used. One entry per CDR3 protein, called by TCRdb with MiXCR from the multiplex PCR reads. The sample yields about 720,000 distinct CDR3 sequences, 15% to 20% seen once. Note on this clonotype: The antigen remains undetermined.

This CDR3 is built from 17 residues. Germline CDR1 MDHEN, CDR2 SYDVKM. V was pared by 3 bases and J by 1 base, with 8 bases of the junction left unmatched. What was sequenced was blood. The gene calls are TRBV28 and TRBJ2-2; 7 nucleotides agree with TRBD2. The sequence was obtained from a young man with Graves' hyperthyroidism. CDR3 region: CASSFLSSSGNTGELFF. The CDR3 coding sequence is TGTGCCAGCAGTTTTCTCTCGTCTAGCGGGAACACCGGGGAGCTGTTTTTT.